These 23 T cell receptor beta chains were all obtained from the same sample, sequenced in a study of graft-versus-host responses after intestinal transplantation. Generated by immunoSEQ multiplex PCR, the TCRdb table keeps only in-frame clones and is missing some. Of under 45,000 clones in the sample, just under 90% are singletons; the top ten hold approximately 7.1%. The material sequenced was PBMCs, taken 260 to 280 days after transplant. The receptors were gathered from a human patient who received an intestinal transplant, so some T cells may come from the graft donor.

The chain employs TRBV4-1 and TRBJ2-3; a weak D match, TRBD1 (6 bases). Germline values: CDR1 MGHRA, CDR2 YSYEKL. CDR3 size: 15 residues. V lost 1 base to trimming and J lost 1 base, with 9 bases between them. Here the CDR3 DNA reads TGCGCCAGCAGCCAAGCGGGACACGGCACAGATACGCAGTATTTT. Its translation: CASSQAGHGTDTQYF.

This clone was detected once. The chain couples TRBV6-5 to TRBJ1-2, with 7 bases identical to TRBD1. CDR1 is MNHEY and CDR2 is SVGAGI in the germline V gene. The CDR3 is 13 residues long. Trimming removed 5 bases from V and 10 bases from J; junction bases left unmatched: 10. CDR3 in amino acids: CASSRPRDSYYTF. The CDR3 region has the DNA TGTGCCAGCAGTAGGCCGCGGGACAGCTACTACACCTTC.

The chain uses TRBV5-1 and TRBJ1-3; D is undetermined. Germline V gene sequence: CDR1 SGHRS, CDR2 YFSETQ. This CDR3 contains 13 residues. Between the trimmed V and J ends, which lost 0 bases and 4 bases, there was a span of 5 bases. CDR3 residues: CASSLEVGNTIYF. In DNA, the CDR3 is TGCGCCAGCAGCTTGGAGGTGGGAAACACCATATATTTT.

The rearrangement links TRBV6-5 to TRBJ1-1, with a tentative D call TRBD1 (5 bases). V lost 11 bases, J lost 6 bases, and 10 bases lay in between. This CDR3 has 10 residues. Germline lookup yields CDR1 MNHEY and CDR2 SVGAGI. In DNA form, the CDR3 reads TGTGCCTCAGGGAGGTCTGAAGCTTTCTTT. Amino acids: CASGRSEAFF.

The chain employs TRBV5-8 and TRBJ2-1; D is tentatively TRBD1 or TRBD2 (6 bases each). Germline V lookup: CDR1 SGHTS, CDR2 YDEGEE. The CDR3 is 15 amino acids. The ends were cut back, 5 bases at V and 0 bases at J, with 12 bases in the middle. The CDR3 loop reads CASRTGASSYNEQFF. The CDR3 DNA is TGTGCCAGCAGAACGGGGGCCAGCTCCTACAATGAGCAGTTCTTC.

This sequence joins TRBV28 and TRBJ1-5; D ambiguous. Trimming took 3 bases from V and 3 from J, leaving 9 bases between them. This CDR3 is 14 amino acids long. CDR1 is MDHEN and CDR2 is SYDVKM in the germline V gene. The CDR3 here is CASSFDFSNQPQHF. The CDR3 DNA reads TGTGCCAGCAGTTTCGACTTTTCCAATCAGCCCCAGCATTTT.

V is TRBV4-1 and J is TRBJ2-7; possible D gene TRBD2, 7 bases. V was pared by 4 bases and J by 2 bases, with 15 bases between. The CDR3 runs 15 residues. Germline V gives CDR1 MGHRA, CDR2 YSYEKL. The CDR3 DNA sequence: TGCGCCAGCAGCCCTTCCGCGGGGGCAACCTACGAGCAGTACTTC. Translation gives CASSPSAGATYEQYF.

Of note for this clone: The sample contains more than one DNA sequence encoding this CDR3. V and J are TRBV6-1 and TRBJ2-1; 7 positions agree with TRBD2. V lost 4 bases and J lost 8; bases outside the gene matches: 8. In germline, CDR1 is MNHNS, CDR2 SASEGT. The CDR3 consists of 14 residues. The CDR3 DNA is TGTGCCAGCAGTGTGGGCGGGGGATACCATGAGCAGTTCTTC. It specifies CASSVGGGYHEQFF.

This chain uses TRBV27 with TRBJ2-5, with D perhaps matching TRBD2 (5 bases). The germline V and J ends were trimmed by 2 bases and 4 bases, with 17 bases remaining between them. This CDR3 is built from 16 residues. The V gene's germline CDR1 is MNHEY and CDR2 SMNVEV (reference sequence). The DNA for the CDR3 is TGTGCCAGCAGTTTACTAGTTCCGACTACAAGAGAGACCCAGTACTTC. Protein product: CASSLLVPTTRETQYF.

The chain employs TRBV6-1 and TRBJ2-3; the D gene is possibly TRBD1 (5 bases). The germline gives CDR1 MNHNS, CDR2 SASEGT. V was pared by 3 bases and J by 2 bases, with 9 bases between. The CDR3 spans 14 residues. CDR3 amino acids: CASSDRAYTDTQYF. CDR3 in DNA: TGTGCCAGCAGTGACAGGGCTTACACAGATACGCAGTATTTT.

The chain recombines TRBV2 with TRBJ2-5; tentatively, D is TRBD1 (5 bases). Germline V gene data show CDR1 as SNHLY and CDR2 as FYNNEI. The CDR3 sequence is 18 residues long. V was trimmed by 4 bases and J by 4 bases, leaving 25 bases between them. The CDR3 coding sequence is TGTGCCAGCAGTGTATTAAGCTCGGGCAGGGTATTCGGAGAGACCCAGTACTTC. It translates to CASSVLSSGRVFGETQYF.

Only a few counts were recorded for this clone. The chain links TRBV6-5 to TRBJ1-1, with 8 positions matching TRBD1. Trimming cost V 0 bases and J 4 bases; bases outside gene matches: 4. Germline V gene data show CDR1 as MNHEY and CDR2 as SVGAGI. The CDR3 totals 15 residues. CDR3 region: CASSYSRGLGTEAFF. DNA of the CDR3: TGTGCCAGCAGTTACTCCAGGGGGCTCGGCACTGAAGCTTTCTTT.

This chain links TRBV29-1 with TRBJ1-1; a weak D match, TRBD1 (6 bases). The CDR3 runs to 14 residues. The V gene lost 4 bases and the J gene lost 4 bases, with 16 bases spanning the gap. Germline CDR1 reads SQVTM; CDR2 reads ANQGSEA. In DNA, the CDR3 is TGCAGCGTTGGATCCGCGGGACATTCCACTGAAGCTTTCTTT. Protein sequence: CSVGSAGHSTEAFF.

A word on this clone: Mismatch with germline at one junction end may stem from a read error. The chain employs TRBV10-3 and TRBJ2-2; weak D call: TRBD2 (6 bases). Germline CDR1 and CDR2: ENHRY and SYGVKD. The CDR3 contains 15 residues. CDR3 protein: CAISEEGTNTGGLFF. As DNA, the CDR3 is TGTGCCATCAGTGAAGAAGGGACGAACACCGGGGGGCTGTTTTTT.

V and J are TRBV5-1 and TRBJ1-2; TRBD1 aligns across 8 bases. Germline CDR1 reads SGHRS; CDR2 reads YFSETQ. The CDR3 contains 14 residues. V lost 4 bases to trimming and J lost 8 bases; unmatched junction nucleotides: 10. CDR3 sequence reads: CASSRGQGGRGYTF. CDR3 coding DNA: TGCGCCAGCAGCCGAGGACAGGGTGGTAGAGGCTACACCTTC.

The chain has TRBV6-1 and TRBJ2-7, with unresolved D. Germline lookup yields CDR1 MNHNS and CDR2 SASEGT. The CDR3 loop spans 14 amino acids. V was shortened by 9 bases and J by 0 bases, with 15 bases between the two germline ends. The CDR3, as DNA: TGTGCCAGTATAGGACGGCCGAGCTCCTACGAGCAGTACTTC. Amino acid sequence: CASIGRPSSYEQYF.

The rearrangement uses TRBV19 and TRBJ2-1; 7 bases match TRBD1. CDR3 length equals 15 residues. Trimming cost V 3 bases and J 5 bases; bases outside gene matches: 7. The V gene's germline CDR1 is LNHDA and CDR2 SQIVND (reference sequence). The CDR3 protein is CASSIDRAPNNEQFF. CDR3 coding DNA: TGTGCCAGTAGTATTGACAGGGCCCCTAACAATGAGCAGTTCTTC.

The chain is built from TRBV6-1 and TRBJ1-2, with D possibly matching TRBD1 (5 bases). Germline V CDR1 and CDR2: MNHNS, SASEGT. The CDR3 is made up of 14 amino acids. The V end was cut by 4 bases, the J end by 4 bases, with 13 bases between. In DNA, the CDR3 is TGTGCCAGCAGTGGGGGCTCTTTTGGCTATGGCTACACCTTC. It is translated as CASSGGSFGYGYTF.

The gene calls are TRBV7-9 and TRBJ1-2, with D perhaps matching TRBD1 (6 bases). This CDR3 comprises 14 residues. The V and J ends lost 0 bases and 6 bases respectively, with 11 bases between them. Germline loops: CDR1 SEHNR, CDR2 FQNEAQ (reference sequence). Here the CDR3 DNA reads TGTGCCAGCAGCTTAGCGAGGGGGGGTCATGGCTACACCTTC. Encoded protein: CASSLARGGHGYTF.

Only one count was recorded for this clone. This chain connects TRBV6-1 to TRBJ1-4; possibly TRBD1 for D (6 bases). With 3 bases removed from V and 8 bases from J, the gap between germline ends came to 13 bases. Germline CDR1 MNHNS, CDR2 SASEGT. This CDR3 contains 14 residues. CDR3 loop: CASSESGEGEKLFF. For the CDR3, the DNA is TGTGCCAGCAGTGAGTCAGGGGAAGGCGAAAAACTGTTTTTT.

CDR3 sequence reads: CASSLGVNRAYQETQYF. The CDR3 nucleotides read TGCGCCAGCAGCTTGGGAGTGAACAGAGCCTACCAAGAGACCCAGTACTTC. The chain links TRBV5-1 to TRBJ2-5; unclear D gene. CDR3 length equals 17 residues. With 0 bases removed from V and 0 bases from J, the gap between germline ends came to 15 bases. CDR1 is SGHRS, CDR2 YFSETQ, per germline.

This chain joins TRBV10-2 and TRBJ1-1; D gene ambiguous. V was pared by 1 base and J by 3 bases, with 12 bases between. Germline V CDR1 and CDR2: WSHSY, SAAADI. The CDR3 sequence is 15 residues long. CDR3 region: CASSEFGGWDTEAFF. The CDR3, as DNA: TGCGCCAGCAGTGAGTTTGGAGGGTGGGACACTGAAGCTTTCTTT.

This clone was counted a few times. The rearrangement links TRBV11-2 to TRBJ2-5; 9 nucleotides line up with TRBD1. Germline-derived CDR1 and CDR2 are SGHAT and FQNNGV. This CDR3 is built from 14 residues. V trimming: 4 bases; J trimming: 4 bases; junction bases outside the gene matches: 4. This chain's CDR3 is CASSSPDRGETQYF. The CDR3 bases are TGTGCCAGCAGCTCCCCGGACAGGGGAGAGACCCAGTACTTC.